Listed below are T cell receptor beta chains from one sample, sequenced in a study of shared clonotypes between healthy human individuals. Profiling relied on immunoSEQ multiplex PCR, and the TCRdb table lists in-frame clones only, not all of them. This table has 1,500,000 or so clones, over 95% appearing once. Specimen: naive CD4+ T cells sorted from blood. These receptors were taken from a young man in good health. CDR3s include the opening cysteine and the closing phenylalanine or tryptophan. Each record gives: J gene, D gene, clone size, V gene, CDR3 DNA, CDR3 protein. A D gene is named only where the DNA matches it firmly. Size is omitted from some rows. Given values are once, few, many or a class for expanded clones.

j_call: TRBJ1-1
d_call: .
clone_size: .
v_call: TRBV28
cdr3_nt: TGTGCCAGTCGCCTGAACACTGAAGCTTTCTTT
cdr3_aa: CASRLNTEAFF

j_call: TRBJ2-1
d_call: TRBD2
clone_size: .
v_call: TRBV5-5
cdr3_nt: TGTGCCAGCAGCCCGTACCGCACGCAAGAACTAGCGGGAGGGCCATCGGTCTTC
cdr3_aa: CASSPYRTQELAGGPSVF

j_call: TRBJ2-1
d_call: .
clone_size: .
v_call: TRBV4-3
cdr3_nt: TGCGCCAGCAGCCTTAGCGGAAGGGCCTACAATGAGCAGTTCTTC
cdr3_aa: CASSLSGRAYNEQFF

j_call: TRBJ2-7
d_call: .
clone_size: .
v_call: TRBV5-1
cdr3_nt: TGCGCCAGCGCTCCCACCCCCGGCTCCTACGAGCAGTACTTC
cdr3_aa: CASAPTPGSYEQYF

j_call: TRBJ2-5
d_call: .
clone_size: .
v_call: TRBV6-6
cdr3_nt: TGTGCCAGCACCTTACCTACTCAAGAGACCCAGTACTTC
cdr3_aa: CASTLPTQETQYF

j_call: TRBJ2-7
d_call: .
clone_size: once
v_call: TRBV5-1
cdr3_nt: TGCGCCAGCGGAGAGTTTTCCCACGAGCAGTACTTC
cdr3_aa: CASGEFSHEQYF

j_call: TRBJ1-1
d_call: .
clone_size: once
v_call: TRBV7-9
cdr3_nt: TGTGCCAGCAGCTTAGAGAGACAGGAAGCTTTCTTT
cdr3_aa: CASSLERQEAFF

j_call: TRBJ2-7
d_call: TRBD2
clone_size: .
v_call: TRBV7-2
cdr3_nt: TGTGCCAGCAGCCCTAGCGGGAGGGGTTACGAGCAGTACTTC
cdr3_aa: CASSPSGRGYEQYF

j_call: TRBJ1-4
d_call: .
clone_size: once
v_call: TRBV4-3
cdr3_nt: TGCGCCAGCAGCCCTGGAGCCCGTGCAACTAATGAAAAACTGTTTTTT
cdr3_aa: CASSPGARATNEKLFF

j_call: TRBJ1-3
d_call: .
clone_size: .
v_call: TRBV11-2
cdr3_nt: TGTGCCAGCAGCTTAGTCGCCTCTGGAAACACCATATATTTT
cdr3_aa: CASSLVASGNTIYF

j_call: TRBJ1-1
d_call: .
clone_size: .
v_call: TRBV18
cdr3_nt: TGTGCCAGCTCACCGGGGCCAACCCCTTGGGCTTTCTTT
cdr3_aa: CASSPGPTPWAFF

j_call: TRBJ1-3
d_call: .
clone_size: .
v_call: TRBV28
cdr3_nt: TGTGCCAGCAGTCTCCCCCCCCTTGGAAACACCATATATTTT
cdr3_aa: CASSLPPLGNTIYF

j_call: TRBJ1-5
d_call: .
clone_size: .
v_call: TRBV28
cdr3_nt: TGTGCCAGCAGTTTATGGAGGGCGCCGGGTGTTCAGCCCCAGCATTTT
cdr3_aa: CASSLWRAPGVQPQHF

j_call: TRBJ1-2
d_call: .
clone_size: .
v_call: TRBV28
cdr3_nt: TGTGCCAGCAGTTCCCCGACAGACCCAGGCTACACCTTC
cdr3_aa: CASSSPTDPGYTF

j_call: TRBJ2-7
d_call: TRBD2
clone_size: .
v_call: TRBV19
cdr3_nt: TGTGCCAGTACGACGAACGGACTAGCGGGAGATAACGAGCAGTACTTC
cdr3_aa: CASTTNGLAGDNEQYF

j_call: TRBJ1-1
d_call: .
clone_size: .
v_call: TRBV7-3
cdr3_nt: TGTGCCAGCAGCTCCCAAGTGGACACTGAAGCTTTCTTT
cdr3_aa: CASSSQVDTEAFF

j_call: TRBJ2-7
d_call: .
clone_size: .
v_call: TRBV9
cdr3_nt: TGTGCCAGCAGCTCCGAGGGGCTCTCCTACGAGCAGTACTTC
cdr3_aa: CASSSEGLSYEQYF

j_call: TRBJ1-2
d_call: .
clone_size: .
v_call: TRBV4-3
cdr3_nt: TGCGCCAGCAGCCGATCCAATACAGGGAACTATGGCTACACCTTC
cdr3_aa: CASSRSNTGNYGYTF

j_call: TRBJ1-4
d_call: .
clone_size: .
v_call: TRBV2
cdr3_nt: TGTGCCAGCAGGGTCCAACAGGCAACTAATGAAAAACTGTTTTTT
cdr3_aa: CASRVQQATNEKLFF

j_call: TRBJ2-1
d_call: TRBD2
clone_size: .
v_call: TRBV5-5
cdr3_nt: TGTGCCAGCAGCGATAGCCTAGCGGGAGTTTACAATGAGCAGTTCTTC
cdr3_aa: CASSDSLAGVYNEQFF

j_call: TRBJ2-6
d_call: TRBD2
clone_size: .
v_call: TRBV9
cdr3_nt: TGTGCCAGCAGCAGGTCGCTCCCCGGGACTAGCGGGAGGTCCAGCTCTGGGGCCAACGTCCTGACTTTC
cdr3_aa: CASSRSLPGTSGRSSSGANVLTF

j_call: TRBJ2-2
d_call: .
clone_size: .
v_call: TRBV18
cdr3_nt: TGTGCCAGCTCACCGGACCGGACGTCCGGGGAGCTGTTTTTT
cdr3_aa: CASSPDRTSGELFF

j_call: TRBJ1-2
d_call: TRBD1
clone_size: .
v_call: TRBV19
cdr3_nt: TGTGCCAGTAGTAGGTGGACAGGAGAGTACACCTTC
cdr3_aa: CASSRWTGEYTF

j_call: TRBJ1-2
d_call: TRBD1
clone_size: .
v_call: TRBV19
cdr3_nt: TGTGCCAGTAGTATACTTCAGGGGGACTATGGCTACACCTTC
cdr3_aa: CASSILQGDYGYTF

j_call: TRBJ2-7
d_call: TRBD1
clone_size: .
v_call: TRBV18
cdr3_nt: TGTGCCAGCTCACCAGGGACAGGGGGCAACGAGCAGTACTTC
cdr3_aa: CASSPGTGGNEQYF

j_call: TRBJ2-1
d_call: .
clone_size: once
v_call: TRBV14
cdr3_nt: TGTGCCAGCAGCCTGCCCCGGGGTCACCCCTACAATGAGCAGTTCTTC
cdr3_aa: CASSLPRGHPYNEQFF

j_call: TRBJ2-7
d_call: TRBD1
clone_size: .
v_call: TRBV28
cdr3_nt: TGTGCCAGCACGACAGGGGGCTACTACGAGCAGTACTTC
cdr3_aa: CASTTGGYYEQYF

j_call: TRBJ2-1
d_call: TRBD2
clone_size: .
v_call: TRBV27
cdr3_nt: TGTGCCAGCAGTCGAAGGACTAGCGCGACCGCCAATGAGCAGTTCTTC
cdr3_aa: CASSRRTSATANEQFF

j_call: TRBJ2-3
d_call: TRBD2
clone_size: .
v_call: TRBV18
cdr3_nt: TGTGCCAGCTCACCTACGACTAGCGGGAGCGCAAGCACAGATACGCAGTATTTT
cdr3_aa: CASSPTTSGSASTDTQYF

j_call: TRBJ2-7
d_call: TRBD2
clone_size: .
v_call: TRBV28
cdr3_nt: TGTGCCAGCAGTTTAGCGGGAGGGCCTCTCGAGCAGTACTTC
cdr3_aa: CASSLAGGPLEQYF

j_call: TRBJ2-3
d_call: .
clone_size: once
v_call: TRBV11-2
cdr3_nt: TGTGCCAGCAGCCAACTCCGCCACAGAGGACAGTATTTT
cdr3_aa: CASSQLRHRGQYF

j_call: TRBJ2-7
d_call: TRBD2
clone_size: once
v_call: TRBV5-1
cdr3_nt: TGCGCCAGCAGCGATCTAGCGGGAGTATCCTACGAGCAGTACTTC
cdr3_aa: CASSDLAGVSYEQYF

j_call: TRBJ2-2
d_call: .
clone_size: .
v_call: TRBV11-3
cdr3_nt: TGTGCCAGCAGCCTCGGGGGCATACGCGGGGAGCTGTTTTTT
cdr3_aa: CASSLGGIRGELFF

j_call: TRBJ1-1
d_call: TRBD1
clone_size: .
v_call: TRBV5-6
cdr3_nt: TGTGCCAGCAGCTTGAACAGGGGAGAAACTGAAGCTTTCTTT
cdr3_aa: CASSLNRGETEAFF

j_call: TRBJ2-7
d_call: .
clone_size: .
v_call: TRBV15
cdr3_nt: TGTGCCACCAGCAGAGCAGGGTCCTGGGAGCAGTACTTC
cdr3_aa: CATSRAGSWEQYF

j_call: TRBJ2-1
d_call: .
clone_size: once
v_call: TRBV5-1
cdr3_nt: TGCGCCAGCAGCTTGCGAGGGGGGTCTGGTGAGCAGTTCTTC
cdr3_aa: CASSLRGGSGEQFF

j_call: TRBJ2-1
d_call: TRBD2
clone_size: once
v_call: TRBV2
cdr3_nt: TGTGCCAGCGAGCGGGAGACCAACAATGAGCAGTTCTTC
cdr3_aa: CASERETNNEQFF

j_call: TRBJ1-2
d_call: TRBD1
clone_size: .
v_call: TRBV7-9
cdr3_nt: TGTGCCAGCAGACCCCATGACAGGGGCCGGGATTATGGCTACACCTTC
cdr3_aa: CASRPHDRGRDYGYTF

j_call: TRBJ1-2
d_call: .
clone_size: .
v_call: TRBV28
cdr3_nt: TGTGCCAGCAGTTTAACAGGGTACGTTGGTGGCTACACCTTC
cdr3_aa: CASSLTGYVGGYTF

j_call: TRBJ2-7
d_call: .
clone_size: .
v_call: TRBV5-1
cdr3_nt: TGCGCCAGCAGCTTGGCCCCTAGCGTGAGCTACGAGCAGTACTTC
cdr3_aa: CASSLAPSVSYEQYF